This is a list of T cell receptor beta chains from one sample in a study of early stage breast cancer tumors. Repertoires were generated with immunoSEQ multiplex PCR, while TCRdb's copy carries only in-frame clones and drops some. The sample includes about 28,000 clones, about 80% seen only once; the top ten take about 13%. What was sequenced was blood. Receptors were obtained from a person in their sixties with breast cancer. CDR3s include the opening cysteine and the closing phenylalanine or tryptophan. Fields, in order: clone size, J gene, D gene, V gene, CDR3 DNA, CDR3 protein. The D gene is left open where the match is weak. Clone size is not always given. Where it is, it says once, few, many or a class for expanded clones.

- TRBJ1-2 - TRBV9 TGTGCCAGCAGCGTAGCTACGGTGACCGGGACTCTACCTAACTATGGCTACACCTTC CASSVATVTGTLPNYGYTF
- TRBJ2-2 TRBD2 TRBV4-3 TGCGCCAGCAGCCAAAATTTTGTGGTAGCGGGAGGAAACACCGGGGAGCTGTTTTTT CASSQNFVVAGGNTGELFF
- TRBJ2-3 TRBD2 TRBV10-3 TGTGCCTCCGACCCTTTAGCGGGAGGAATTCGCCCCACAGATACGCAGTATTTT CASDPLAGGIRPTDTQYF
- TRBJ2-5 TRBD2 TRBV11-2 TGTGCCAGCAGCCGAGGACTAGCGGGTCGGAAAGAGACCCAGTACTTC CASSRGLAGRKETQYF
- TRBJ1-5 TRBD1 TRBV6-1 TGTGCCAGCATTTGGACAGGGGATAGCAATCAGCCCCAGCATTTT CASIWTGDSNQPQHF
few TRBJ1-2 - TRBV2 TGTGCCAGCAGTGGGGGCCCGGGGGAGGAGTATGGCTACACCTTC CASSGGPGEEYGYTF
- TRBJ2-5 - TRBV4-2 TGTGCCAGCAGTCTCGACATACAAGAGACCCAGTACTTC CASSLDIQETQYF
- TRBJ2-7 TRBD1 TRBV5-1 TGCGCCACCAGCCCCGGTGGGACAGGCGCCCACGAGCAGTACTTC CATSPGGTGAHEQYF
- TRBJ1-4 - TRBV28 TGTGCCAGCAGGGCTGAAAAACTGTTTTTT CASRAEKLFF
- TRBJ1-4 - TRBV19 TGTGCCAGTAGTCGGAGCGACAGGAAAACTAATGAAAAACTGTTTTTT CASSRSDRKTNEKLFF
- TRBJ1-4 - TRBV4-3 TGCGCCAGCAGCCAAGATTTCGACAGATTTAATGAAAAACTGTTTTTT CASSQDFDRFNEKLFF
- TRBJ1-2 TRBD1 TRBV2 TGTGCCAGCAGTGTTGGGACAGGGGCCTATGGCTACACCTTC CASSVGTGAYGYTF
- TRBJ2-7 TRBD1 TRBV6-1 TGTGCCAGCACCCCGGGACAGGGCTACGAGCAGTACTTC CASTPGQGYEQYF
- TRBJ1-1 - TRBV2 TGTGCCAGCAGGGAGCCCAGGGGACCCGGCACTGAAGCTTTCTTT CASREPRGPGTEAFF
- TRBJ2-1 TRBD1 TRBV5-1 TGCGCCAGCAGCTCGACAGGGGGCGGTCAGTTCAATGAGCAGTTCTTC CASSSTGGGQFNEQFF
- TRBJ2-3 TRBD2 TRBV10-3 TGTGCCATCAGTGAGTCGACTAGCGGGAGGCCAGATACGCAGTATTTT CAISESTSGRPDTQYF
- TRBJ2-7 TRBD2 TRBV6-5 TGTGCCAGCAGCCGGGGACTAGCTACGGACGAGCAGTACTTC CASSRGLATDEQYF
- TRBJ2-7 TRBD1 TRBV19 TGTGCCAGTAAGAACAGGGGATCCTACGAGCAGTACTTC CASKNRGSYEQYF
- TRBJ2-7 - TRBV28 TGTGCCAGCAGCATACAGGGTAACGAGCAGTACTTC CASSIQGNEQYF
- TRBJ2-7 TRBD2 TRBV30 TGTGCCTGGGACGAAATAGCCGGGACTAGCGGGACCGCTGCCTACGAGCAGTACTTC CAWDEIAGTSGTAAYEQYF
- TRBJ2-7 - TRBV6-5 TGTGCCAGCAGTTACTCGGCCGGAGCCTACGAGCAGTACTTC CASSYSAGAYEQYF
- TRBJ2-1 TRBD1 TRBV6-5 TGTGCCAGCAGTTCACTGACAGGGGGCTGGGGCAATGAGCAGTTCTTC CASSSLTGGWGNEQFF
- TRBJ1-1 - TRBV6-4 TGTGCCAGCAGCGAACAGGGTAACACTGAAGCTTTCTTT CASSEQGNTEAFF
- TRBJ2-3 - TRBV27 TGTGCCAGCAGTTTAGATGTGGCACAGTCCTTCAATACAGATACGCAGTATTTT CASSLDVAQSFNTDTQYF
- TRBJ1-5 TRBD1 TRBV27 TGTGCCAGCAGTCTCCGGGACAGATATCAGCCCCAGCATTTT CASSLRDRYQPQHF
- TRBJ2-6 - TRBV6-5 TGTGCCAGCAGTTACAATCGGGGGTCTGGGGCCAACGTCCTGACTTTC CASSYNRGSGANVLTF
- TRBJ2-7 - TRBV5-5 TGTGCCAGCAGCTCCTTGACAGGTGTGAGCTACGAGCAGTACTTC CASSSLTGVSYEQYF
- TRBJ2-2 TRBD2 TRBV7-2 TGTGCCAGCAGCTTACCTCGAGCGGGGTGGCCCGGGGAGCTGTTTTTT CASSLPRAGWPGELFF
few TRBJ1-2 TRBD1 TRBV18 TGTGCCAGCTCACATAGTACAGGGGGCGCAAACTATGGCTACACCTTC CASSHSTGGANYGYTF
- TRBJ2-7 - TRBV2 TGTGCCAGCAGTGTATTCTACGAGCAGTACTTC CASSVFYEQYF
- TRBJ2-7 - TRBV28 TGTGCCAGCAATTACGGTGGCTCCTACGAGCAGTACTTC CASNYGGSYEQYF
- TRBJ1-2 TRBD1 TRBV28 TGTGCCAGCAGTTCCCCTCTGGGACAGGGATATGGCTACACCTTC CASSSPLGQGYGYTF
- TRBJ2-7 TRBD2 TRBV5-6 TGTGCCAGCAGCTTGGAGCGGGAAACGGGCTCCTACGAGCAGTACTTC CASSLERETGSYEQYF
- TRBJ1-2 - TRBV25-1 TGTGCCAGCAGTGAATCGGCAGGCCGAACCTCTAACTATGGCTACACCTTC CASSESAGRTSNYGYTF
- TRBJ2-1 TRBD1 TRBV6-5 TGTGCCAGCCGGGACAGGGGTCCTTATGAGCAGTTCTTC CASRDRGPYEQFF
- TRBJ1-5 - TRBV30 TGTGCCTGGTCAGCGGATAGCAATCAGCCCCAGCATTTT CAWSADSNQPQHF
- TRBJ2-7 TRBD1 TRBV5-1 TGCGCCAGCAGCTTGGCCGGGACAGGGTCCTGGAGGTACGAGCAGTACTTC CASSLAGTGSWRYEQYF
- TRBJ2-7 - TRBV28 TGTGCCAGCAGCCTCGAGGCCGGGAGAAACCCCTACGAGCAGTACTTC CASSLEAGRNPYEQYF
- TRBJ2-3 - TRBV7-7 TGTGCCAGCAGCTTAAGACAGGCGGGGGCCCCAGATACGCAGTATTTT CASSLRQAGAPDTQYF
- TRBJ2-7 - TRBV5-1 TGCGCCAGCAGCTTCGTCCCAGGAACCTACGAGCAGTACTTC CASSFVPGTYEQYF
- TRBJ2-1 TRBD1 TRBV12-5 TGTGCTAGTGGTTTCGGGACAGGGCTTTACAATGAGCAGTTCTTC CASGFGTGLYNEQFF
large TRBJ2-3 - TRBV19 TGTGCCAGTGCTTATAGGGGCGTTGGGACAGATACGCAGTATTTT CASAYRGVGTDTQYF
- TRBJ1-5 - TRBV28 TGTGCCAGCAGGCTCACAGGGAATCAGCCCCAGCATTTT CASRLTGNQPQHF
- TRBJ2-1 TRBD2 TRBV15 TGTGCCACCAGCAGAGATGGGGTAGCGGGAGGAGACAATGAGCAGTTCTTC CATSRDGVAGGDNEQFF
- TRBJ2-3 - TRBV9 TGTGCCAGCAGCGTAGATCCGACAGATACGCAGTATTTT CASSVDPTDTQYF
- TRBJ1-4 - TRBV28 TGTGCCAGCAGGACAGAGATGAGGAAACTGTTTTTT CASRTEMRKLFF
- TRBJ2-7 TRBD1 TRBV7-2 TGTGCCAGCAGCACACCGAGCGGGACAGGGAACTACGAGCAGTACTTC CASSTPSGTGNYEQYF
- TRBJ2-5 TRBD1 TRBV5-6 TGTGCCAGCAGCAATACAGGGGGCGGTGAGACCCAGTACTTC CASSNTGGGETQYF